This TCR beta chain was identified in a study of T cell changes during pregnancy in multiple sclerosis. Sequenced by immunoSEQ multiplex PCR; TCRdb stores in-frame clones only, minus some. This sample has 100,000 or so clones, with approximately 94% found just once. This CDR3 region has 13 residues. Germline CDR1 is GTSNPN and CDR2 is SVGIG (reference sequence). The V call is TRBV30, the J call TRBJ2-5, with 7 bases fitting TRBD2. The assigned J gene may be wrong: the sequence end matches TRBJ2-7 better. The sample in question was peripheral blood, obtained before pregnancy. The clonotype originates from a female donor with multiple sclerosis, enrolled in a pregnancy study. For the CDR3, the DNA is TGTGCCGGAGCCCCGGGGGGCTCCTACGAGCAGTACTTC. Residues: CAGAPGGSYEQYF.